This T cell receptor (beta chain) is from a study of blood T cell repertoires in COVID-19 (dated by TCRdb to the early 2020s). Background for the entire study: The collaborator samples originated in the United States, Italy and Spain and spanned the acute and convalescent phases of COVID-19. The sample metadata nearly always contained a de-identified subject ID, COVID-19 status, age in years and sex. The samples were drawn from the first 160 participants of the ongoing ImmuneRACE study and from about 1,200 subjects provided by 6 global collaborators. The prospective study material was composed of cDNA or gDNA derived from T cells, B-cell-depleted T cells, or PBMCs. The repertoires were released in a freely available public database meant as a resource for research on the immune response to SARS-CoV-2. Subjects who had been exposed to COVID-19, were actively infected with it, or had recovered from it provided the deeply sampled blood TCRbeta repertoires that made up the dataset. Where available, HLA class I and class II types were taken from metadata supplied by the sample provider and were not determined by assay-based typing. Broader findings and caveats from the paper: The quantity of clinical and demographic metadata differed by source and by participant and was supplied without curation.

CDR1 MNHEY and CDR2 SVGAGI were looked up in the germline V gene. At the junction V is shortened by 4 bases and J by 3 bases; bases outside the gene matches: 5. From the cysteine through the phenylalanine, the CDR3 covers 15 amino acids. Only the CDR3 part of the read is kept: 45 bases, read in frame from the first base. Comments on this clone: Its antigen remains undetermined. No base-level quality is on record; no much larger clone is a single base apart.

Collaborating institutions collected whole blood in K2EDTA tubes following their own protocols. For TCRbeta analysis, collaborators shipped samples in one of three forms: frozen whole blood, isolated PBMCs, or DNA extracted from either of those sample types. TCRbeta CDR3 regions were amplified from genomic DNA by means of the immunoSEQ Assay, a bias-controlled multiplex PCR. In the authors' own workflow: Nucleated cell counts per sample were estimated from amplification of reference gene primers within the assay. To quantify the absolute abundance of each unique TCRbeta CDR3 rearrangement, sequence reads were collapsed and filtered. For each sample, productive Simpson clonality was calculated as the square root of Simpson's diversity index over productive rearrangements. TCRdb carries this immuneACCESS record with in-frame sequences only. Its versions omit some clonotypes, under half of them owing to an unresolved V gene in the studies checked, with the rest unexplained. D and trimming were read from the DNA, whereas the V and J calls and clone size are those reported in that table. In all, the sample holds approximately 74,000 clones, and 88% of those were seen once. Of the sample, just under 7.5% falls within the top ten clones.

Sequencing was carried out using peripheral blood. The source is a man in his 70s with acute or convalescent COVID-19. Here the chain combines TRBV6-5 and TRBJ1-5; TRBD1 aligns with 8 central bases. The DNA reads as follows: TGTGCCAGCAGTTCAGGGGGCAGGGACAATCAGCCCCAGCATTTT. Its coded protein is CASSSGGRDNQPQHF.